The T cell receptor beta chain described here comes from a study of T cell responses to AZD1222 COVID-19 vaccine. In regard to this clone: Antigen specificity is unknown.

Generated by immunoSEQ multiplex PCR, the TCRdb table keeps only in-frame clones and is missing some. The data hold about 150,000 clones, with 90% observed a single time. General study findings and limits: Recipients of AZD1222 seropositive at baseline numbered only 6 or 7. Reportedly, nearly half the spike-specific TCRs target unmutated variant regions. CD4 TCRs covered the whole spike, strongest at regions 160-218 and 743-854. Most donors were white British, females outnumbered males, and clonal diversity was possibly underestimated.

The sample here was peripheral blood, taken on day 0 of AZD1222 vaccination. The receptor was isolated from an adult in good health.

CDR3 nucleotides: TGTGCCAGCGGTTCCGGCGGGACGACCAAAAACATTCAGTACTTC. This translates into CASGSGGTTKNIQYF. V is TRBV28 and J is TRBJ2-4; D possibly corresponds to TRBD2 (6 bases). Deletions cut 8 bases from V and 2 bases from J, with 16 bases between. Germline loops: CDR1 MDHEN, CDR2 SYDVKM. The CDR3 covers 15 residues.